The TCR beta chain described here comes from a study of follicular helper T cells after annual influenza vaccination. TCRB sequencing was done at Survey resolution level. Clones were sequenced by immunoSEQ multiplex PCR, and TCRdb holds only the in-frame ones, with some missing. The repertoire holds about 9,900 clones, about 86% seen once, with 0.45% to 0.65% in the top ten. Time point noted: 2013-2014 season, 7 days after vaccination. V lost 3 bases and J 5 bases, leaving 14 bases between the germline ends. The CDR3 sequence is 15 residues long. Germline V CDR1 and CDR2: MNHNS, SASEGT. The chain carries TRBV6-1 and TRBJ1-5; no clear D. Here the sequenced sample was CXCR5- memory CD4+ T cells sorted from blood, taken 7 days after influenza vaccination. The source of this sequence is an adult who received the influenza vaccine. This chain's CDR3 is CASSDRFVGDQPQHF. The CDR3 bases are TGTGCCAGCAGTGACAGATTCGTTGGTGATCAGCCCCAGCATTTT.